What follows are 21 T cell receptor beta chains derived from one specimen sequenced in a study of blood T cell repertoires in COVID-19. The assay was immunoSEQ multiplex PCR, and TCRdb's table has in-frame clones only and misses some. The data hold hundreds of thousands of clones, with 75% to 90% observed a single time. Sequenced input: peripheral blood. These receptors all come from a woman between 18 and 29 years old with acute or convalescent COVID-19.

This chain links TRBV29-1 with TRBJ1-2; D might be TRBD1 (6 bases). V lost 7 bases to trimming and J lost 1 base, with 16 bases between them. Germline loops: CDR1 SQVTM, CDR2 ANQGSEA. There are 14 residues in the CDR3. Written as DNA, the CDR3 is TGCAGCGCAGCAGGCAGGGGAAGTAACTATGGCTACACCTTC. It translates to CSAAGRGSNYGYTF. The variable domain in full, completed from reference TRBV29-1 and TRBJ1-2, reads SAVISQKPSRDICQRGTSLTIQCQVDSQVTMMFWYRQQPGQSLTLIATANQGSEATYESGFVIDKFPISRPNLTFSTLTVSNMSPEDSSIYLCSAAGRGSNYGYTFGSGTRLTVV.

The V call is TRBV7-9, the J call TRBJ1-1; D ambiguous. Germline V lookup: CDR1 SEHNR, CDR2 FQNEAQ (reference sequence). The CDR3 has 14 amino acids. Trimming removed 4 bases at V and 4 bases at J, with 13 bases between. The CDR3 DNA reads as TGTGCCAGCAGCTCCGAGGTGGGTTCCACTGAAGCTTTCTTT. Encoded protein: CASSSEVGSTEAFF.

V and J are TRBV6-2 or TRBV6-3 and TRBJ2-1; TRBD2 matches 8 bases. V lost 3 bases and J lost 4; bases outside the gene matches: 8. Germline lookup yields CDR1 MNHEY and CDR2 SVGEGT. The CDR3 length is 16 residues. The DNA for the CDR3 is TGTGCCAGCAGTTATCCGGGGGGGTCTTTATACAATGAGCAGTTCTTC. Translated: CASSYPGGSLYNEQFF.

This chain links TRBV27 with TRBJ2-7; TRBD2 is a possible D gene (5 bases). The CDR3 extends over 17 amino acids. The V and J ends lost 6 bases and 1 base respectively, with 22 bases between them. The germline V gene encodes CDR1 MNHEY and CDR2 SMNVEV (reference sequence). CDR3 DNA: TGTGCCAGCAGCTCCAAGAGCGGACGGCTCGTATCCTACGAGCAGTACTTC. The encoded protein is CASSSKSGRLVSYEQYF.

The rearrangement links TRBV3-1 (or the pseudogene TRBV3-2) to TRBJ2-1; D perhaps matches TRBD2 (6 bases). The ends were cut back, 0 bases at V and 2 bases at J, with 11 bases in the middle. Germline V lookup: CDR1 LGHDT, CDR2 YNNKEL (reference sequence). The CDR3 covers 16 residues. The CDR3 region is CASSQDRDFPYNEQFF. The CDR3 bases are TGTGCCAGCAGCCAAGACCGGGACTTCCCCTACAATGAGCAGTTCTTC.

This clone was detected only once. The chain couples TRBV6-2 or TRBV6-3 to TRBJ1-2; TRBD1 agrees at 7 bases. Germline CDR1 MNHEY, CDR2 SVGEGT. V lost 6 bases to trimming and J lost 4 bases; unmatched junction nucleotides: 8. The CDR3 loop spans 14 amino acids. The CDR3 sequence: CASSPGTATYGYTF. The CDR3 bases are TGTGCCAGCAGCCCCGGGACAGCAACCTATGGCTACACCTTC.

The J gene is TRBJ1-1, the V gene TRBV6-5; possible D gene TRBD1, 5 bases. V lost 3 bases to trimming and J lost 4 bases, with 12 bases between them. Germline V lookup: CDR1 MNHEY, CDR2 SVGAGI. The CDR3 covers 14 residues. The CDR3 loop reads CASSYDRRITEAFF. CDR3 DNA sequence: TGTGCCAGCAGTTATGACAGAAGGATCACTGAAGCTTTCTTT.

The chain has TRBV30 and TRBJ2-3; D is unclear. Germline assignment: CDR1 GTSNPN and CDR2 SVGIG (reference sequence). The CDR3 totals 13 residues. V gave up 8 bases and J gave up 1 base, with 13 bases separating them. The CDR3 here is CAGVGWGTDTQYF. For the CDR3, the DNA is TGTGCCGGAGTAGGATGGGGCACAGATACGCAGTATTTT.

In DNA, the CDR3 is TGTGCCAGCAGCTTAGGGGCGGGGATCACAGATACGCAGTATTTT. Protein: CASSLGAGITDTQYF. This chain uses TRBV7-2 with TRBJ2-3; tentative D call: TRBD2 (6 bases). The V gene lost 1 base and the J gene lost 2 bases, with 10 bases spanning the gap. Germline V lookup: CDR1 SGHTA, CDR2 FQGNSA. The CDR3 is 15 amino acids.

The CDR3 region has the DNA TGTGCCAGCAGCCATTTGCGCCCAGGGCACGAAAAACTGTTTTTT. It yields the protein CASSHLRPGHEKLFF. This sequence joins TRBV3-1 (or the pseudogene TRBV3-2) and TRBJ1-4; D perhaps matches TRBD1 (5 bases). Germline V gene data show CDR1 as LGHDT and CDR2 as YNNKEL (reference sequence). The CDR3 contains 15 residues. V dropped 3 bases and J dropped 8 bases, with 16 bases sitting between them.

This chain uses TRBV19 with TRBJ1-3; D gene ambiguous. The V gene lost 0 bases and the J gene lost 1 base, with 10 bases spanning the gap. The length of the CDR3 is 16 residues. Germline CDR1 LNHDA, CDR2 SQIVND (reference sequence). CDR3 sequence (DNA): TGTGCCAGTAGTATAGATGCGCGCCGGTCTGGAAACACCATATATTTT. Amino acids: CASSIDARRSGNTIYF.

V usage is TRBV4-2 and J usage is TRBJ2-7; D not certain. Deletions cut 0 bases from V and 4 bases from J, with 13 bases between. This CDR3 comprises 15 residues. Germline CDR1 is LGHNA and CDR2 is YNFKEQ. The CDR3: CASSQEVNSQYEQYF. The CDR3 coding sequence is TGTGCCAGCAGCCAAGAGGTTAACAGCCAGTACGAGCAGTACTTC.

The rearrangement uses TRBV9 and TRBJ2-3; D unclear. Trimming took off 0 bases at V and 0 bases at J, with 5 bases between the two ends. The V gene's germline CDR1 is SGDLS and CDR2 YYNGEE. The CDR3 is made up of 14 amino acids. CDR3 nucleotides: TGTGCCAGCAGCGTAGGAGAAAGCACAGATACGCAGTATTTT. Translating gives CASSVGESTDTQYF.

V gene TRBV25-1 combines with J gene TRBJ1-2; D is uncertain. CDR1 is MGHDK, CDR2 SYGVNS, per germline. Trimming took 2 bases from V and 3 from J, leaving 4 bases between them. CDR3 length: 12 residues. CDR3 loop: CASSEQDYGYTF. In DNA, the CDR3 is TGTGCCAGCAGTGAACAGGACTATGGCTACACCTTC.

Of note for this clone: Different DNA sequences within this sample yield the same CDR3. V gene TRBV5-6 combines with J gene TRBJ1-5; TRBD1 is a possible D gene (5 bases). Between the trimmed V and J ends, which lost 5 bases and 3 bases, there was a span of 9 bases. The germline CDR1 and CDR2 sequences are SGHDT and YYEEEE. The CDR3 has 13 amino acids. The CDR3 nucleotides read TGTGCCAGCAGTTGGGGGGACAATCAGCCCCAGCATTTT. Translated: CASSWGDNQPQHF. The full variable domain, rest sourced from reference TRBV5-6 and TRBJ1-5, is DAGVTQSPTHLIKTRGQQVTLRCSPKSGHDTVSWYQQALGQGPQFIFQYYEEEERQRGNFPDRFSGHQFPNYSSELNVNALLLGDSALYLCASSWGDNQPQHFGDGTRLSIL.

J is TRBJ1-6 and V is TRBV24-1; a weak D match, TRBD1 (6 bases). The germline V gene has CDR1 KGHDR and CDR2 SFDVKD. V lost 1 base and J lost 7, with 10 bases in between. This CDR3 spans 15 amino acids. Here the CDR3 DNA reads TGTGCCACCAGTGATTTAAGACAGGAAAATTCACCCCTCCACTTT. It codes for CATSDLRQENSPLHF.

The chain employs TRBV11-3 and TRBJ2-1; TRBD1 agrees at 8 bases. The CDR3 contains 14 residues. CDR1 is SGHNT, CDR2 YENEEA, per germline. The junction had 1 base not matched to a gene; V was cut back by 0 bases and J by 6 bases. CDR3 amino acids: CASSLEDRVNEQFF. The CDR3 nucleotides are TGTGCCAGCAGCTTAGAGGACAGGGTCAATGAGCAGTTCTTC. Drawing the rest from reference TRBV11-3 and TRBJ2-1, the complete variable domain is EAGVVQSPRYKIIEKKQPVAFWCNPISGHNTLYWYLQNLGQGPELLIRYENEEAVDDSQLPKDRFSAERLKGVDSTLKIQPAELGDSAVYLCASSLEDRVNEQFFGPGTRLTVL.

This clone was recorded only once. This chain uses TRBV6-6 with TRBJ1-4; 9 positions agree with TRBD1. V gave up 6 bases and J gave up 8 bases; unmatched junction bases: 10. This CDR3 spans 15 amino acids. CDR1 MNHNY and CDR2 SVGAGI come from the germline V gene (reference sequence). In DNA, the CDR3 is TGTGCCAGCAGAACAGACAGGGGGATTATAGAAAAACTGTTTTTT. Translation gives CASRTDRGIIEKLFF.

A few counts support this clone. The rearrangement links TRBV15 to TRBJ2-7, with 9 bases lining up with TRBD2. The trim removed 1 base at V and 5 bases at J, leaving 3 bases unmatched. Looked up from germline, CDR1 is LNHNV and CDR2 is YYDKDF (reference sequence). The CDR3 totals 14 residues. The CDR3: CATSRGLAGNEQYF. CDR3 in DNA: TGTGCCACCAGCAGAGGCCTAGCGGGGAACGAGCAGTACTTC.

The chain joins TRBV6-1 to TRBJ2-1, with a tentative D call TRBD2 (6 bases). Germline lookup yields CDR1 MNHNS and CDR2 SASEGT. The V gene lost 3 bases and the J gene lost 3 bases, with 9 bases spanning the gap. This CDR3 region has 14 residues. The CDR3 sequence: CASSEGLSYNEQFF. The CDR3 DNA reads as TGTGCCAGCAGTGAGGGACTTAGCTACAATGAGCAGTTCTTC.

The CDR3 region has the DNA TGTGCCAGCAGTTTGAGGTCCTACAATGAGCAGTTCTTC. Amino acid sequence: CASSLRSYNEQFF. The V gene is TRBV6-2 or TRBV6-3, the J gene TRBJ2-1; D not certain. Germline lookup yields CDR1 MNHEY and CDR2 SVGEGT. CDR3 length: 13 residues. V lost 4 bases, J lost 1 base, and 5 bases lay in between.